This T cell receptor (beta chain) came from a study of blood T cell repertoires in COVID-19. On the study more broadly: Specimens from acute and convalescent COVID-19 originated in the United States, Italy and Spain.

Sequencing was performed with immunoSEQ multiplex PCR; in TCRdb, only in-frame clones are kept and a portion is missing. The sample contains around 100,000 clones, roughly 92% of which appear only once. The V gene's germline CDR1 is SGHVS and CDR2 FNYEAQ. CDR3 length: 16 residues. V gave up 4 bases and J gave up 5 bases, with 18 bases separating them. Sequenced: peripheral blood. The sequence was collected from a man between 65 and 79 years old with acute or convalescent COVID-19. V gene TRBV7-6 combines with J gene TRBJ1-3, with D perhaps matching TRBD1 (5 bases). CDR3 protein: CASSSAPGGGRNTIYF. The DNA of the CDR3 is TGTGCCAGCAGCTCAGCCCCGGGCGGGGGTAGAAACACCATATATTTT.